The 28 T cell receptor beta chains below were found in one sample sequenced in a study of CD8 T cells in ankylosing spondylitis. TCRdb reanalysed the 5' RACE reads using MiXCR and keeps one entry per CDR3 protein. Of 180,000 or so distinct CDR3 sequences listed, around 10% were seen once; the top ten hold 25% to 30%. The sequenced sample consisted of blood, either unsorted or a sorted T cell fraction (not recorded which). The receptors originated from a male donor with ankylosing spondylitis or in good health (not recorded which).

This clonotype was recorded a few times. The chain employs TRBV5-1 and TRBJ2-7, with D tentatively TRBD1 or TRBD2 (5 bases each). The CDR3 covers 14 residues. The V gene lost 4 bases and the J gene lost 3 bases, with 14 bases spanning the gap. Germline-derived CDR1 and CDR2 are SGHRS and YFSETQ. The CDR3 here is CASSREGRDYEQYF. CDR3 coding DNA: TGCGCCAGCAGCCGTGAGGGGAGAGACTACGAGCAGTACTTC.

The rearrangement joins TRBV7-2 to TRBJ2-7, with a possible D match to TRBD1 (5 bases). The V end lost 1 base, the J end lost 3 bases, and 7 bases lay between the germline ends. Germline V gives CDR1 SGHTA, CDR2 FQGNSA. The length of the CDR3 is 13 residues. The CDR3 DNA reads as TGTGCCAGCAGCTTAGGGGGCGTCTACGAGCAGTACTTC. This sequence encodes CASSLGGVYEQYF.

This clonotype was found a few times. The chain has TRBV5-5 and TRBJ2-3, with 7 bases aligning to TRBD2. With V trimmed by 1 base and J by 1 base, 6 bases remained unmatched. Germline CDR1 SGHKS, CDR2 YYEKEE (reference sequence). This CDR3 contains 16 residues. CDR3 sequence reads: CASSLLYRGGTDTQYF. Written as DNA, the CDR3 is TGTGCCAGCAGCTTGTTATATCGGGGGGGCACAGATACGCAGTATTTT.

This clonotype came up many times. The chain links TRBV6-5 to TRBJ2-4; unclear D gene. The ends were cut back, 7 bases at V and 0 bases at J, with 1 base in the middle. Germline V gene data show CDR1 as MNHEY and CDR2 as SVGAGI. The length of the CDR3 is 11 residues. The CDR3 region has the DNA TGTGCCAGCACAGCCAAAAACATTCAGTACTTC. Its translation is CASTAKNIQYF.

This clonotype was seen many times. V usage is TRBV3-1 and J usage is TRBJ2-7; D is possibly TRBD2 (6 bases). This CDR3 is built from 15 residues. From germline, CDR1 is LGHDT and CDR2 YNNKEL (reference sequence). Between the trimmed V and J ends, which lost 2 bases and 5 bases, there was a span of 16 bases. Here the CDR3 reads CASSQFATGADEQYF. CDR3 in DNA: TGTGCCAGCAGCCAATTCGCGACGGGAGCGGACGAGCAGTACTTC.

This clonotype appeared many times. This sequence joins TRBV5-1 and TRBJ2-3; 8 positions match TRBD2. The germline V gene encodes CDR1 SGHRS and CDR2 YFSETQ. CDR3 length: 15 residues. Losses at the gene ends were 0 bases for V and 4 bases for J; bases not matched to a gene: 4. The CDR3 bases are TGCGCCAGCAGCTTGGAAGCGGGAGTCGCAGATACGCAGTATTTT. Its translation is CASSLEAGVADTQYF. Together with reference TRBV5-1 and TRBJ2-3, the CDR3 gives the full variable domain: KAGVTQTPRYLIKTRGQQVTLSCSPISGHRSVSWYQQTPGQGLQFLFEYFSETQRNKGNFPGRFSGRQFSNSRSEMNVSTLELGDSALYLCASSLEAGVADTQYFGPGTRLTVL.

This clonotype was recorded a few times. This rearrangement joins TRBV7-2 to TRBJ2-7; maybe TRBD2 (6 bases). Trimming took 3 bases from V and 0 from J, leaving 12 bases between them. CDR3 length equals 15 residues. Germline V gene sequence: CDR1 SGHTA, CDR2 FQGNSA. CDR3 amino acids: CASSLRAGSSYEQYF. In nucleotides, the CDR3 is TGTGCCAGCAGCTTGCGTGCGGGGAGCTCCTACGAGCAGTACTTC.

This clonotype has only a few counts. The CDR3 here is CASRGQLNTGELFF. CDR3 nucleotides: TGCGCCAGCAGAGGACAGCTGAACACCGGGGAGCTGTTTTTT. The V and J genes are TRBV4-3 and TRBJ2-2; TRBD1 is a possible D gene (6 bases). Germline V gene data show CDR1 as LGHNA and CDR2 as YSLEER. This CDR3 region has 14 residues. V was pared by 6 bases and J by 1 base, with 9 bases between.

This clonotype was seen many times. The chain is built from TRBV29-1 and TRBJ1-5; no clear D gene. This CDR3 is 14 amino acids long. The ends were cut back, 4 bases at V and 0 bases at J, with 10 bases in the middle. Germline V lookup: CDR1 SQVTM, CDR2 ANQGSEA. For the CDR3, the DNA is TGCAGCGTTGGAGAAGGCGGTAGCAATCAGCCCCAGCATTTT. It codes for CSVGEGGSNQPQHF.

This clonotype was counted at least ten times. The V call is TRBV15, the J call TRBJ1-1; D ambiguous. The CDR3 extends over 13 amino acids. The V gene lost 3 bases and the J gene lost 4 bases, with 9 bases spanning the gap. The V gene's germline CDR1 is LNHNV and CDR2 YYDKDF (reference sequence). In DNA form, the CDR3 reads TGTGCCACCAGCAGCGAGGGTGGCACTGAAGCTTTCTTT. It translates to CATSSEGGTEAFF.

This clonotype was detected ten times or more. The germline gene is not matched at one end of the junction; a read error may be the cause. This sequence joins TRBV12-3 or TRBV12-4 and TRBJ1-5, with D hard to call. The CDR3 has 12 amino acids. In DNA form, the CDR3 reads TGTGCCACCAGTTATAGCAATCAGCCCCAGCATTTT. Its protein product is CATSYSNQPQHF.

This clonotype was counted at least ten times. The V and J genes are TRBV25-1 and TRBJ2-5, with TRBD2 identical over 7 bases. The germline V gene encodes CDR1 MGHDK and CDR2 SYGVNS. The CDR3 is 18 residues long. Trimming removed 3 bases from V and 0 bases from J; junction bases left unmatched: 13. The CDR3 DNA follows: TGTGCCAGCAGTGATATGAGAGTAGCGGGTGTGTACCAAGAGACCCAGTACTTC. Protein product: CASSDMRVAGVYQETQYF.

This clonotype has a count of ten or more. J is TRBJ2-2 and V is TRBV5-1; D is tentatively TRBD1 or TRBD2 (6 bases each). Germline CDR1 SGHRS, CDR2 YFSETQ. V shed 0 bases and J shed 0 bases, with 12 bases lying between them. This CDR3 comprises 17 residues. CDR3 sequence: CASSLAGGVPNTGELFF. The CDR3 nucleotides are TGCGCCAGCAGCTTGGCCGGGGGCGTACCGAACACCGGGGAGCTGTTTTTT.

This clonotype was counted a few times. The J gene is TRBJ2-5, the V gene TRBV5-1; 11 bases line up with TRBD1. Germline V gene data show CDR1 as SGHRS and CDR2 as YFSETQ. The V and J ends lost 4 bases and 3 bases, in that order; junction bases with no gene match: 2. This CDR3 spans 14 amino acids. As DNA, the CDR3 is TGCGCCAGCAGCGGGACAGGGGGTGAAGAGACCCAGTACTTC. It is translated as CASSGTGGEETQYF. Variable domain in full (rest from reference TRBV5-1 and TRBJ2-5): KAGVTQTPRYLIKTRGQQVTLSCSPISGHRSVSWYQQTPGQGLQFLFEYFSETQRNKGNFPGRFSGRQFSNSRSEMNVSTLELGDSALYLCASSGTGGEETQYFGPGTRLLVL.

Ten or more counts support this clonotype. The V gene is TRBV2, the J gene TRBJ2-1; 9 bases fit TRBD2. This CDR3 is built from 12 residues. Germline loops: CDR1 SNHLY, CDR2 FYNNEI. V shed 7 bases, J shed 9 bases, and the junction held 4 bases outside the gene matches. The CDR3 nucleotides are TGTGCCAGCACCGGCGGGAGGGGTGAGCAGTTCTTC. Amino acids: CASTGGRGEQFF.

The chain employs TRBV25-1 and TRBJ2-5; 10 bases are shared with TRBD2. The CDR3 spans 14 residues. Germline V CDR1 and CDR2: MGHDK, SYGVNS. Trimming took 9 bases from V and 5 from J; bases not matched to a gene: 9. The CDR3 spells CASGSGRAWETQYF. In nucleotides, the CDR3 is TGTGCCAGTGGGAGCGGGAGGGCCTGGGAGACCCAGTACTTC.

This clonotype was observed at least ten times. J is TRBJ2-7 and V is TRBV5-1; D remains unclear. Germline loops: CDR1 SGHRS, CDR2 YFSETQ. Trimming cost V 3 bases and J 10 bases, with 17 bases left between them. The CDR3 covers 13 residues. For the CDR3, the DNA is TGCGCCAGCAGCTCCGACAAGCTCCCTCATCAGTACTTC. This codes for CASSSDKLPHQYF.

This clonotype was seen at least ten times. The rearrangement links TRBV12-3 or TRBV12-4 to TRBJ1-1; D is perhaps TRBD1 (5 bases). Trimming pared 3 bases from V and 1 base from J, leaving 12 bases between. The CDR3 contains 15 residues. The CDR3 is CASSFATRANTEAFF. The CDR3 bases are TGTGCCAGCAGTTTCGCAACCAGGGCGAACACTGAAGCTTTCTTT.

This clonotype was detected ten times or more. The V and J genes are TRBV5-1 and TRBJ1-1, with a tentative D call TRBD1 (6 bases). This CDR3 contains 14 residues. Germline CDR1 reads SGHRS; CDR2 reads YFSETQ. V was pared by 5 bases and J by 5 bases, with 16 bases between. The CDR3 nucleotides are TGCGCCAGCAGTATTGGGGGCGGGGGGACTGAAGCTTTCTTT. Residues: CASSIGGGGTEAFF.

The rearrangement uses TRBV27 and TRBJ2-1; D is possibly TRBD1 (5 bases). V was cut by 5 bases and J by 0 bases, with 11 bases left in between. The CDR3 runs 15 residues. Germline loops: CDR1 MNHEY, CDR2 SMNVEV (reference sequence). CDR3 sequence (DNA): TGTGCCAGCAGTGCTGAGACAGCCTCCTACAATGAGCAGTTCTTC. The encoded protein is CASSAETASYNEQFF.

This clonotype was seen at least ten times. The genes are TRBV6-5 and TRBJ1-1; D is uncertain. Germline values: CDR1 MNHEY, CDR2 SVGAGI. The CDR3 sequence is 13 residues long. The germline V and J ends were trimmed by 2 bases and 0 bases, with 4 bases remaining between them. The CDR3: CASSYSLNTEAFF. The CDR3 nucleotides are TGTGCCAGCAGTTACAGCCTGAACACTGAAGCTTTCTTT.

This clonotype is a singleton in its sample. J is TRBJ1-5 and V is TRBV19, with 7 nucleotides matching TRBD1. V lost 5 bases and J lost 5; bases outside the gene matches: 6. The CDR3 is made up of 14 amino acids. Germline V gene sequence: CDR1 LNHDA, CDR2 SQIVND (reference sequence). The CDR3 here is CASSFTGADQPQHF. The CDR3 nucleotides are TGTGCCAGTAGTTTCACAGGGGCGGATCAGCCCCAGCATTTT.

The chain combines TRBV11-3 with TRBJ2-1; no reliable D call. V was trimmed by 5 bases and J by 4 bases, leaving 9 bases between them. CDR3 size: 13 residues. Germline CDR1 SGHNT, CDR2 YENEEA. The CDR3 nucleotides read TGTGCCAGCAGCCGTGAATCATACAATGAGCAGTTCTTC. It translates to CASSRESYNEQFF.

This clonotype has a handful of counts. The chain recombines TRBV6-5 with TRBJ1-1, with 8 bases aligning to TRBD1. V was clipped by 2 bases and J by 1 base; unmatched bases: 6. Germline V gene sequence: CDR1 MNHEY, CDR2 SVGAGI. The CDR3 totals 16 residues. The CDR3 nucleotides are TGTGCCAGCAGTTACGGGGACAGGCCCGGGAACACTGAAGCTTTCTTT. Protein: CASSYGDRPGNTEAFF.

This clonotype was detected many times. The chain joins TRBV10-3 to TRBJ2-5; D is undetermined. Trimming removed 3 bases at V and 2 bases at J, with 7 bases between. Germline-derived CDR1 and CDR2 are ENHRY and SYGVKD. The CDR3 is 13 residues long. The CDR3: CAISDRQQETQYF. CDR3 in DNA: TGTGCCATCAGTGACAGGCAACAAGAGACCCAGTACTTC.

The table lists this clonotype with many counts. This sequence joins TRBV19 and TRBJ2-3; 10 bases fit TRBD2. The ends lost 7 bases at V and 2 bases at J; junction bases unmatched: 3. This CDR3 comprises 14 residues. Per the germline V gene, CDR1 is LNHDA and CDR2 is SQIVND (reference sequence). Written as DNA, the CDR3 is TGTGCCAGTACAGCGGGAGGGAACACAGATACGCAGTATTTT. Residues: CASTAGGNTDTQYF.

The CDR3 nucleotides read TGTGCCAGCAGCTTAGGGACAGAGACCCAGTACTTC. Translated: CASSLGTETQYF. This chain joins TRBV7-2 and TRBJ2-5; D remains ambiguous. The CDR3 runs 12 residues. The germline V gene has CDR1 SGHTA and CDR2 FQGNSA. V dropped 1 base and J dropped 4 bases, with 4 bases sitting between them.

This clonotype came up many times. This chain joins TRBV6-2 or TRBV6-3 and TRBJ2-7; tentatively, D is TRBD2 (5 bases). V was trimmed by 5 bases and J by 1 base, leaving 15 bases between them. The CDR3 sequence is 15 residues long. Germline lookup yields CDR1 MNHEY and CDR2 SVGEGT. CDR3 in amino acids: CASSTPAEGSYEQYF. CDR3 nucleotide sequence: TGTGCCAGCAGTACCCCAGCTGAGGGTTCCTACGAGCAGTACTTC.